Shown below are 30 T cell receptor beta chains from a single sample sequenced in a study of T cell repertoires in cytomegalovirus infection. These receptors are not linked to any known antigen. TCRdb re-derived calls from the reads in MiXCR, one entry per CDR3 protein. The repertoire includes 680,000 or so distinct CDR3 sequences, around 30% of them detected once, and 15% to 20% sits in the top ten. Sequences were derived from cultured PBMCs, sampled from culture after CMV antigen stimulation. All receptors come from a human donor in good health (CMV status not recorded). Some clones in this sample may be carry-over from other donors' samples.

CDR3 residues: CSASGDSNQPQHF. CDR3 sequence (DNA): TGCAGTGCTTCTGGCGATAGCAATCAGCCCCAGCATTTT. The chain carries TRBV20-1 and TRBJ1-5; the D is unclear. Germline values: CDR1 DFQATT, CDR2 SNEGSKA (reference sequence). Trimming took 5 bases from V and 0 from J, leaving 8 bases between them. The CDR3 consists of 13 residues.

The rearrangement uses TRBV7-2 and TRBJ2-5, with D perhaps TRBD1 or TRBD2 (7 bases each). V was cut by 5 bases and J by 5 bases, with 15 bases left in between. The CDR3 covers 14 residues. Germline assignment: CDR1 SGHTA and CDR2 FQGNSA. CDR3 protein: CASSRNRGGETQYF. The CDR3, as DNA: TGTGCCAGCAGCCGAAACAGGGGAGGGGAGACCCAGTACTTC.

This clonotype has only a few counts. The J gene is TRBJ1-4, the V gene TRBV5-4; maybe TRBD1 (6 bases). V lost 4 bases, J lost 4 bases, and 14 bases lay in between. The germline V gene encodes CDR1 SGHNT and CDR2 YYREEE (reference sequence). The CDR3 is 15 amino acids. The CDR3, as DNA: TGTGCCAGCAGCCTGTCAGGGGCCCTTAATGAAAAACTGTTTTTT. Protein product: CASSLSGALNEKLFF.

The rearrangement uses TRBV15 and TRBJ2-7, with 9 positions matching TRBD1. The germline V gene has CDR1 LNHNV and CDR2 YYDKDF (reference sequence). The V and J ends lost 8 bases and 1 base, in that order; junction bases with no gene match: 6. The CDR3 contains 14 residues. For the CDR3, the DNA is TGTGCCACCGTCCGGGACAGGGCTTCCTACGAGCAGTACTTC. This translates into CATVRDRASYEQYF.

This clonotype was detected a few times. The rearrangement links TRBV20-1 to TRBJ2-1; tentatively, D is TRBD1 (5 bases). Germline V gene sequence: CDR1 DFQATT, CDR2 SNEGSKA (reference sequence). V lost 2 bases and J 8 bases, leaving 10 bases between the germline ends. The length of the CDR3 is 12 residues. For the CDR3, the DNA is TGCAGTGCTAGACCACAGGACGATGAGCAGTTCTTC. Translated: CSARPQDDEQFF.

This clonotype was found a few times. This chain uses TRBV20-1 with TRBJ2-7; the D gene could be TRBD1 or TRBD2 (5 bases each). CDR1 DFQATT and CDR2 SNEGSKA come from the germline V gene (reference sequence). The V and J ends lost 3 bases and 5 bases respectively, with 14 bases between them. The CDR3 has 13 amino acids. The CDR3 spells CSARQPGTHEQYF. The CDR3 nucleotides read TGCAGTGCTAGGCAGCCCGGGACCCACGAGCAGTACTTC.

The V gene is TRBV27, the J gene TRBJ2-3, with D maybe TRBD1 (7 bases). Germline assignment: CDR1 MNHEY and CDR2 SMNVEV (reference sequence). The CDR3 has 15 residues. V lost 5 bases and J lost 2, with 14 bases in between. DNA of the CDR3: TGTGCCAGCAGTCCCCTCAGGGGGGCCACAGATACGCAGTATTTT. Protein: CASSPLRGATDTQYF.

The J gene is TRBJ1-1, the V gene TRBV4-1; D is perhaps TRBD1 (5 bases). Germline V gene lookup returns CDR1 MGHRA and CDR2 YSYEKL. This CDR3 spans 16 amino acids. With 3 bases removed from V and 9 bases from J, the gap between germline ends came to 23 bases. The CDR3 protein is CASSHPPGRKYPQAFF. The CDR3 region has the DNA TGCGCCAGCAGCCACCCACCAGGGCGAAAGTATCCCCAAGCTTTCTTT.

The V call is TRBV9, the J call TRBJ2-3, with unresolved D. The germline V and J ends were trimmed by 0 bases and 2 bases, with 10 bases remaining between them. CDR1 SGDLS and CDR2 YYNGEE come from the germline V gene. CDR3 length: 15 residues. Here the CDR3 reads CASSVGGVHTDTQYF. The CDR3 DNA is TGTGCCAGCAGCGTAGGAGGAGTCCACACAGATACGCAGTATTTT.

This clonotype was seen more than once but under ten times. The chain recombines TRBV24-1 with TRBJ2-1; a weak D match, TRBD2 (6 bases). Deletions cut 8 bases from V and 9 bases from J, with 16 bases between. In germline, CDR1 is KGHDR, CDR2 SFDVKD. This CDR3 region has 13 residues. CDR3 loop: CATKGLGEVEQFF. In nucleotides, the CDR3 is TGTGCCACCAAGGGACTGGGCGAGGTTGAGCAGTTCTTC.

This clonotype was recorded at least ten times. The chain carries TRBV7-9 and TRBJ2-3; 7 bases align to TRBD1. The germline CDR1 and CDR2 sequences are SEHNR and FQNEAQ (reference sequence). After removal of 7 bases from V and 6 bases from J, the junction contained 16 bases not matched to a gene. The CDR3 sequence is 16 residues long. The CDR3 spells CASINRDSPLHDTQYF. The DNA of the CDR3 is TGTGCCAGCATCAACCGGGACAGTCCTCTTCACGATACGCAGTATTTT.

V usage is TRBV28 and J usage is TRBJ1-6; 7 bases fit TRBD1. CDR3 length: 14 amino acids. Germline V gives CDR1 MDHEN, CDR2 SYDVKM. V dropped 5 bases and J dropped 10; count of bases not matched to a gene: 8. Here the CDR3 DNA reads TGTGCCAGCAGTCCAACAGGGGTACGGTCACCCCTCCACTTT. It encodes CASSPTGVRSPLHF.

V usage is TRBV7-4 and J usage is TRBJ1-6; D ambiguous. V was shortened by 3 bases and J by 11 bases, with 11 bases between the two germline ends. The CDR3 consists of 13 residues. Germline CDR1 reads SGHVT; CDR2 reads SQSDAQ. Written as DNA, the CDR3 is TGTGCCAGCAGCTTGGGTTCCGAGGCACCCCTCCACTTT. Protein product: CASSLGSEAPLHF.

The gene calls are TRBV27 and TRBJ1-5; D call uncertain. The V end lost 0 bases, the J end lost 0 bases, and 3 bases lay between the germline ends. Per the germline V gene, CDR1 is MNHEY and CDR2 is SMNVEV (reference sequence). The CDR3 totals 14 residues. CDR3: CASSLSVSNQPQHF. In DNA form, the CDR3 reads TGTGCCAGCAGTTTATCGGTTAGCAATCAGCCCCAGCATTTT.

The V call is TRBV29-1, the J call TRBJ2-5; D remains ambiguous. The CDR3 runs 12 residues. V lost 5 bases and J lost 4, with 11 bases in between. CDR1 and CDR2 (germline): SQVTM, ANQGSEA. The chain's CDR3 is CSVRSSAETQYF. DNA for the CDR3: TGCAGCGTTAGGTCTAGTGCAGAGACCCAGTACTTC. Complete variable domain (other parts from reference TRBV29-1 and TRBJ2-5): SAVISQKPSRDICQRGTSLTIQCQVDSQVTMMFWYRQQPGQSLTLIATANQGSEATYESGFVIDKFPISRPNLTFSTLTVSNMSPEDSSIYLCSVRSSAETQYFGPGTRLLVL.

For this clonotype: In this CDR3 the conserved last residue, phenylalanine or tryptophan, is missing, so a read error is likely. The CDR3 sequence is CASSLAQGETQYS. CDR3 DNA sequence: TGTGCCAGCAGCTTAGCGCAGGGGGAGACCCAGTACTCC. The chain has TRBV7-8 and TRBJ2-5; possible D gene TRBD1, 6 bases. Germline-derived CDR1 and CDR2 are SGHVS and FQNEAQ. The CDR3 has 13 amino acids. V was pared by 0 bases and J by 5 bases, with 7 bases between.

A few counts support this clonotype. The chain is built from TRBV7-6 and TRBJ2-7; D gene uncertain. This CDR3 comprises 11 residues. V was cut by 2 bases and J by 5 bases, with 4 bases left in between. CDR1 and CDR2 (germline): SGHVS, FNYEAQ. The CDR3 nucleotides are TGTGCCAGCAGCTTAATGAACGAGCAGTACTTC. Protein: CASSLMNEQYF.

The chain carries TRBV20-1 and TRBJ1-4; TRBD1 might be the D (5 bases). The CDR3 consists of 15 residues. The V gene lost 5 bases and the J gene lost 0 bases, with 13 bases spanning the gap. Per the germline V gene, CDR1 is DFQATT and CDR2 is SNEGSKA (reference sequence). CDR3 DNA sequence: TGCAGTGCTCCGTTCCCCAGGGCAACTAATGAAAAACTGTTTTTT. Protein: CSAPFPRATNEKLFF.

The rearrangement uses TRBV19 and TRBJ2-1, with TRBD1 as a possible D gene (6 bases). This CDR3 region has 13 residues. Germline-derived CDR1 and CDR2 are LNHDA and SQIVND (reference sequence). Between the trimmed V and J ends, which lost 9 bases and 3 bases, there was a span of 12 bases. CDR3 sequence reads: CASQGSFYNEQFF. The CDR3 DNA follows: TGTGCCAGCCAGGGGAGTTTCTACAATGAGCAGTTCTTC.

This clonotype was picked up a small number of times. V is TRBV7-9 and J is TRBJ1-1; weak D call: TRBD1 (6 bases). V lost 5 bases, J lost 0 bases, and 13 bases lay in between. The CDR3 runs to 15 residues. The germline V gene encodes CDR1 SEHNR and CDR2 FQNEAQ (reference sequence). CDR3 in DNA: TGTGCCAGCAGCCGCGGACAGATTATGAACACTGAAGCTTTCTTT. It yields the protein CASSRGQIMNTEAFF.

This chain links TRBV20-1 with TRBJ2-1, with 8 positions matching TRBD2. Germline V lookup: CDR1 DFQATT, CDR2 SNEGSKA (reference sequence). J lost 3 bases, V lost 5 bases, and 6 bases had no gene match. This CDR3 has 14 residues. CDR3 loop: CSASAGVIYNEQFF. The CDR3 bases are TGCAGTGCTTCAGCGGGAGTAATCTACAATGAGCAGTTCTTC.

This clonotype was picked up a small number of times. V gene TRBV29-1 combines with J gene TRBJ1-5, with a tentative D call TRBD1 (5 bases). Germline V gene lookup returns CDR1 SQVTM and CDR2 ANQGSEA. The V end was cut by 7 bases, the J end by 7 bases, with 17 bases between. This CDR3 comprises 13 residues. The CDR3 protein is CSEKAFEGQPQHF. The CDR3, as DNA: TGCAGCGAGAAAGCATTCGAGGGGCAGCCCCAGCATTTT.

CDR3 sequence reads: CASGGQGFYEQYF. The CDR3, as DNA: TGTGCCAGCGGGGGACAGGGATTCTACGAGCAGTACTTC. This chain links TRBV7-2 with TRBJ2-7; 9 bases match TRBD1. Germline V CDR1 and CDR2: SGHTA, FQGNSA. Trimming removed 8 bases from V and 3 bases from J; junction bases left unmatched: 5. CDR3 length: 13 residues.

The chain joins TRBV11-2 to TRBJ2-7; 8 bases agree with TRBD2. There are 15 residues in the CDR3. CDR1 SGHAT and CDR2 FQNNGV come from the germline V gene. J gave up 3 bases and V 2 bases, and 6 bases lay outside the gene matches. As DNA, the CDR3 is TGTGCCAGCAGCTTACGGGGGGGCCCTATCTACGAGCAGTACTTC. Residues: CASSLRGGPIYEQYF. The full variable domain, rest sourced from reference TRBV11-2 and TRBJ2-7, is EAGVAQSPRYKIIEKRQSVAFWCNPISGHATLYWYQQILGQGPKLLIQFQNNGVVDDSQLPKDRFSAERLKGVDSTLKIQPAKLEDSAVYLCASSLRGGPIYEQYFGPGTRLTVT.

The DNA for the CDR3 is TGTGCCAGCAGCTTAGGAGGTACAGGCGGCGAGCAGTACTTC. Translation gives CASSLGGTGGEQYF. The gene calls are TRBV7-6 and TRBJ2-7, with TRBD1 as a possible D gene (5 bases). The V and J ends lost 1 base and 6 bases respectively, with 13 bases between them. The CDR3 extends over 14 amino acids. The germline V gene has CDR1 SGHVS and CDR2 FNYEAQ.

The table lists this clonotype with a few counts. The rearrangement uses TRBV4-3 and TRBJ2-7; 8 positions agree with TRBD1. Germline CDR1 LGHNA, CDR2 YSLEER. V lost 3 bases, J lost 7 bases, and 11 bases stayed unmatched. CDR3 size: 15 residues. This chain's CDR3 is CASSHAPGQDVEQYF. CDR3 nucleotide sequence: TGCGCCAGCAGCCATGCCCCGGGACAGGATGTAGAGCAGTACTTC.

The rearrangement joins TRBV11-2 to TRBJ1-2, with a weak D call TRBD1 (6 bases). The length of the CDR3 is 14 residues. Trimming left V 6 bases short and J 4 bases short, with 15 bases between. Per germline, CDR1 SGHAT and CDR2 FQNNGV. This CDR3 is CASSISGEAYGYTF. CDR3 coding DNA: TGTGCCAGCAGTATTTCAGGGGAGGCCTATGGCTACACCTTC.

The chain links TRBV19 to TRBJ1-5; D gene unclear. This CDR3 has 12 residues. The V end lost 4 bases, the J end lost 5 bases, and 6 bases lay between the germline ends. Germline-derived CDR1 and CDR2 are LNHDA and SQIVND (reference sequence). This CDR3 reads CASSTRDQPQHF. Here the CDR3 DNA reads TGTGCCAGTAGTACACGAGATCAGCCCCAGCATTTT.

The gene calls are TRBV12-3 or TRBV12-4 and TRBJ2-3; TRBD2 agrees at 8 bases. The V gene end was trimmed by 6 bases and the J gene end by 6 bases; junction bases not matched to a gene: 8. The CDR3 runs 14 residues. The CDR3 region has the DNA TGTGCCAGCAGATGGGGGTCTAGCGGGGATACGCAGTATTTT. Protein: CASRWGSSGDTQYF.

The gene calls are TRBV5-1 and TRBJ1-6, with D possibly TRBD1 on 6 matching bases. Germline-derived CDR1 and CDR2 are SGHRS and YFSETQ. Between the trimmed V and J ends, which lost 3 bases and 6 bases, there was a span of 19 bases. The length of the CDR3 is 17 residues. CDR3 nucleotides: TGCGCCAGCAGCTCGGGGGGGGCAGCAGCGTTTAATTCACCCCTCCACTTT. It codes for CASSSGGAAAFNSPLHF.